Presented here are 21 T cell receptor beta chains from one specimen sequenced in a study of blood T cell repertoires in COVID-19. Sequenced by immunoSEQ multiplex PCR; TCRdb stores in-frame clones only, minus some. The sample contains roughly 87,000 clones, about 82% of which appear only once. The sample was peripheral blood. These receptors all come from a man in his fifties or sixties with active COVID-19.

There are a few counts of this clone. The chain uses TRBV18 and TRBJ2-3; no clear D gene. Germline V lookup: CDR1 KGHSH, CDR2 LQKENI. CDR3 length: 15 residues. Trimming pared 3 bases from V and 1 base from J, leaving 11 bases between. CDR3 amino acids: CASSPGPVGTDTQYF. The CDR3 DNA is TGTGCCAGCTCACCTGGGCCCGTGGGCACAGATACGCAGTATTTT.

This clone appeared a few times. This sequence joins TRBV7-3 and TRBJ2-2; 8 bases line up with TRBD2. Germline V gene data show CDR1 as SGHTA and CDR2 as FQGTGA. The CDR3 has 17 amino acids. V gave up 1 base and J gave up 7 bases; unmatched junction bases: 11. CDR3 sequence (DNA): TGTGCCAGCAGCTTAAGTCCATCGGGAGGGCCTGGCGGGGAGCTGTTTTTT. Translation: CASSLSPSGGPGGELFF.

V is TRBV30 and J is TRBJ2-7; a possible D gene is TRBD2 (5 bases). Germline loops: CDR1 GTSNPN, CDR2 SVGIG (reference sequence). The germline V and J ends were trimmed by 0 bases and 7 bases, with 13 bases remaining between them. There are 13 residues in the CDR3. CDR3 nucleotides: TGTGCCTGGAGTGTATGGTTAGCGAGGGAGCAGTACTTC. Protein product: CAWSVWLAREQYF. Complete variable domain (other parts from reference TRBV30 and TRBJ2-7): SQTIHQWPATLVQPVGSPLSLECTVEGTSNPNLYWYRQAAGRGLQLLFYSVGIGQISSEVPQNLSASRPQDRQFILSSKKLLLSDSGFYLCAWSVWLAREQYFGPGTRLTVT.

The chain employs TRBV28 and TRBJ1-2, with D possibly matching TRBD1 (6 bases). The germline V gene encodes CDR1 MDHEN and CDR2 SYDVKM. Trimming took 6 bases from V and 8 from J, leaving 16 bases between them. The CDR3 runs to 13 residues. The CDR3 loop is CASSLMSGAGYTF. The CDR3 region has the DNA TGTGCCAGCAGCCTAATGTCAGGGGCGGGCTACACCTTC.

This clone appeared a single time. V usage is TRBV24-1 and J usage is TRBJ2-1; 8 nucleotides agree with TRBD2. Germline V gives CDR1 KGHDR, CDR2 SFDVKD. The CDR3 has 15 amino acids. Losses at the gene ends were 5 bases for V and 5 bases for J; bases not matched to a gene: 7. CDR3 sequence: CATSGTAGDNNEQFF. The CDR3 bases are TGTGCCACCAGTGGAACAGCGGGAGATAACAATGAGCAGTTCTTC.

This CDR3 reads CAWSRGNLLVQETQYF. In nucleotides, the CDR3 is TGTGCCTGGAGCAGGGGGAATCTATTAGTTCAAGAGACCCAGTACTTC. This chain links TRBV30 with TRBJ2-5; 7 nucleotides line up with TRBD1. This CDR3 region has 16 residues. The V gene end was trimmed by 3 bases and the J gene end by 2 bases; junction bases not matched to a gene: 12. Germline V CDR1 and CDR2: GTSNPN, SVGIG (reference sequence). Filled out from reference TRBV30 and TRBJ2-5, the complete variable domain reads SQTIHQWPATLVQPVGSPLSLECTVEGTSNPNLYWYRQAAGRGLQLLFYSVGIGQISSEVPQNLSASRPQDRQFILSSKKLLLSDSGFYLCAWSRGNLLVQETQYFGPGTRLLVL.

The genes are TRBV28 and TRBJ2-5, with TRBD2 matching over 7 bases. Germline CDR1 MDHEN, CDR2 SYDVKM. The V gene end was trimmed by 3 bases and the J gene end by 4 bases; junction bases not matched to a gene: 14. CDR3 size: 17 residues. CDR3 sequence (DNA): TGTGCCAGCAGTTTTCAATCCCGGGACTACCTTCGAGAGACCCAGTACTTC. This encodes CASSFQSRDYLRETQYF.

Written as DNA, the CDR3 is TGTGCCTGGAAACTGTATAATTCACCCCTCCACTTT. Translation: CAWKLYNSPLHF. The chain uses TRBV30 and TRBJ1-6; D ambiguous. Germline V gives CDR1 GTSNPN, CDR2 SVGIG (reference sequence). This CDR3 region has 12 residues. With 4 bases removed from V and 4 bases from J, the gap between germline ends came to 5 bases.

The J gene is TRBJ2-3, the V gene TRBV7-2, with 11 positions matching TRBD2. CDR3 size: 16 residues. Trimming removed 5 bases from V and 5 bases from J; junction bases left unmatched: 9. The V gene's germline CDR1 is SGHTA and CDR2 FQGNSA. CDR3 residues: CASSPPTSGAVDTQYF. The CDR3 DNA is TGTGCCAGCAGCCCTCCGACTAGCGGGGCGGTAGATACGCAGTATTTT.

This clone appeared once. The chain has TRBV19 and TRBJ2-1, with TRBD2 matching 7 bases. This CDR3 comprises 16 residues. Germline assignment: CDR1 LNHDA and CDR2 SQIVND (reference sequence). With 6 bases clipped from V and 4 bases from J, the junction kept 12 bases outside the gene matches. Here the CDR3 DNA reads TGTGCCAGTAGCGCCCTGGGGGAGGGACGATACAATGAGCAGTTCTTC. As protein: CASSALGEGRYNEQFF.

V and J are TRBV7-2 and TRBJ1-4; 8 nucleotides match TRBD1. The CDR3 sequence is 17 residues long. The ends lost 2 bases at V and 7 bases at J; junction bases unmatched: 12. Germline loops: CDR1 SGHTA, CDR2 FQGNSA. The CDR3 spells CASSLRARGQGGEKLFF. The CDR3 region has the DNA TGTGCCAGCAGCTTACGGGCCAGGGGGCAAGGGGGTGAAAAACTGTTTTTT.

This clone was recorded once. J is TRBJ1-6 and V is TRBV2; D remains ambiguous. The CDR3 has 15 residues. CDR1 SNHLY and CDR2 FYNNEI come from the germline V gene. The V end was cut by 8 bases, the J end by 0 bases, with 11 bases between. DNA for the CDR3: TGTGCCAGCGGTGGGGAGAGCTCCTATAATTCACCCCTCCACTTT. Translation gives CASGGESSYNSPLHF.

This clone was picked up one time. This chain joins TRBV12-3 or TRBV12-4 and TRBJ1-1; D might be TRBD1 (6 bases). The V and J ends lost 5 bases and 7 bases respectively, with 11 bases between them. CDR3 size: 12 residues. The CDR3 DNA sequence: TGTGCCAGCAGTCTCGGACAGAATGAAGCTTTCTTT. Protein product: CASSLGQNEAFF.

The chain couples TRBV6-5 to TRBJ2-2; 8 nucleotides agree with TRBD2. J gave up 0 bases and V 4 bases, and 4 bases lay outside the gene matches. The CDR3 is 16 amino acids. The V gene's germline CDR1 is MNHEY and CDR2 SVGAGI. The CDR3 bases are TGTGCCAGCAGTTGGGGACTAGGAACGAACACCGGGGAGCTGTTTTTT. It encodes CASSWGLGTNTGELFF.

In DNA, the CDR3 is TGTGCCAGCAGCTTGGTAGAGTCATTCACTGAAGCTTTCTTT. Translated: CASSLVESFTEAFF. The J gene is TRBJ1-1, the V gene TRBV5-6; D not resolved. V was trimmed by 0 bases and J by 4 bases, leaving 10 bases between them. CDR1 and CDR2 from the germline V gene are SGHDT and YYEEEE. The CDR3 is made up of 14 amino acids.

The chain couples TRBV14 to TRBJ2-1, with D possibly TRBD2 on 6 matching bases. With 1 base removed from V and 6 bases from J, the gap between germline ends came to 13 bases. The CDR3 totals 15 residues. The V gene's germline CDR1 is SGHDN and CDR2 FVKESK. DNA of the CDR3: TGTGCCAGCAGCCAAGTGGGGGAGGAGAGCAATGAGCAGTTCTTC. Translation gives CASSQVGEESNEQFF.

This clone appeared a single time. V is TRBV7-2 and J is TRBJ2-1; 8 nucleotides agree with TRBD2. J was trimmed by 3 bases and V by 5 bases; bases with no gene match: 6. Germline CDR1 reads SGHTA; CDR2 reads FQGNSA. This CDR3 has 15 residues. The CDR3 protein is CASSPGGFGYNEQFF. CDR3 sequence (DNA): TGTGCCAGCAGCCCGGGGGGGTTTGGCTACAATGAGCAGTTCTTC.

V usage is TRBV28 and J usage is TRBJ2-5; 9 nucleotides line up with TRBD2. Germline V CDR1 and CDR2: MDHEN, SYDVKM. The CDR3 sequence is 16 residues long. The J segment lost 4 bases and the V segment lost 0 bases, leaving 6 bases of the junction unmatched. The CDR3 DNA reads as TGTGCCAGCAGTTTATGGATTAGCGGGAGAGGAGAGACCCAGTACTTC. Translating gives CASSLWISGRGETQYF.

CDR3 nucleotide sequence: TGTGCCAGTGAGAGGAACAGGGGATCCCCCTACAATGAGCAGTTCTTC. Encoded protein: CASERNRGSPYNEQFF. The chain joins TRBV5-8 to TRBJ2-1, with TRBD1 matching over 7 bases. CDR3 length: 16 residues. Germline values: CDR1 SGHTS, CDR2 YDEGEE. V was clipped by 8 bases and J by 2 bases; unmatched bases: 13. The full variable domain, in which reference TRBV5-8 and TRBJ2-1 provide the parts outside the CDR3, is EAGVTQSPTHLIKTRGQQATLRCSPISGHTSVYWYQQALGLGLQFLLWYDEGEERNRGNFPPRFSGRQFPNYSSELNVNALELEDSALYLCASERNRGSPYNEQFFGPGTRLTVL.

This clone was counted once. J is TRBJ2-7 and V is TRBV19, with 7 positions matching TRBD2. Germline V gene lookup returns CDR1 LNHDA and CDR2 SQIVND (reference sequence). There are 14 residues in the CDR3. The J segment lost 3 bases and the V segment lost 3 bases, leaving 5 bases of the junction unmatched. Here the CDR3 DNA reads TGTGCCAGTAGTATTACGGGAGGTTACTACGAGCAGTACTTC. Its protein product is CASSITGGYYEQYF.

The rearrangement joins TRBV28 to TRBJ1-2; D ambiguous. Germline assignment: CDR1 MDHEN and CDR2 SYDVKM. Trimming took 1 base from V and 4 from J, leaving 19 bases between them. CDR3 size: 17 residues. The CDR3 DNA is TGTGCCAGCAGTTTATATAGCGGACGGCTGGATGGCTATGGCTACACCTTC. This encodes CASSLYSGRLDGYGYTF.